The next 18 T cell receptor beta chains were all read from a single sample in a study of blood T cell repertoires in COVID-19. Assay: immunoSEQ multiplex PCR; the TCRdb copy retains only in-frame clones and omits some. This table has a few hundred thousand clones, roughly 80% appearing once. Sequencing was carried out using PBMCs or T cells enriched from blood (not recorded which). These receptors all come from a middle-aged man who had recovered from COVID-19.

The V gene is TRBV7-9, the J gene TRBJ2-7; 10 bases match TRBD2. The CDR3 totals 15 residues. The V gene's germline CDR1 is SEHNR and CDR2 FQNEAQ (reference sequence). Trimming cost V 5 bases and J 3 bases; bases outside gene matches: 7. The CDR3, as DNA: TGTGCCAGCAGCCCCCCCCCTAGCGGGGGCTACGAGCAGTACTTC. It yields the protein CASSPPPSGGYEQYF.

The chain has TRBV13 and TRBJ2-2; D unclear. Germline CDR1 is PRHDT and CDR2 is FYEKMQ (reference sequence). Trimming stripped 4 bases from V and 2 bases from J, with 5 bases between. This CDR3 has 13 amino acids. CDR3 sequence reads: CASSSHNTGELFF. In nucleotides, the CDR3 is TGTGCCAGCAGCTCACATAACACCGGGGAGCTGTTTTTT.

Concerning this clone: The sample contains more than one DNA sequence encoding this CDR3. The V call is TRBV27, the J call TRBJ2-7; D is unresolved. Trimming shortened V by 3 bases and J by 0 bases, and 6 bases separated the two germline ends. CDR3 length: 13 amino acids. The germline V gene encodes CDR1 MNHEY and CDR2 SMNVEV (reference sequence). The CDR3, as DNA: TGTGCCAGCAGTTTCGCCAGCTCCTACGAGCAGTACTTC. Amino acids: CASSFASSYEQYF.

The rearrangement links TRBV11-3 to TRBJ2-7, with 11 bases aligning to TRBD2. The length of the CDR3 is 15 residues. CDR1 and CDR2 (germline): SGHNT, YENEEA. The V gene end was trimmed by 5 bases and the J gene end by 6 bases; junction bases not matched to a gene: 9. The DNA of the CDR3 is TGTGCCAGCAGCGGCCCACTAGCGGGAGCGGTCGAGCAGTACTTC. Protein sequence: CASSGPLAGAVEQYF. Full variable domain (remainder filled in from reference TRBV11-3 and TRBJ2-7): EAGVVQSPRYKIIEKKQPVAFWCNPISGHNTLYWYLQNLGQGPELLIRYENEEAVDDSQLPKDRFSAERLKGVDSTLKIQPAELGDSAVYLCASSGPLAGAVEQYFGPGTRLTVT.

Here the CDR3 DNA reads TGTGCCAGCTCACCATCTTTTAGCGGGAGGGCCATCGAGCAGTACTTC. Protein product: CASSPSFSGRAIEQYF. The V and J genes are TRBV18 and TRBJ2-7; 11 bases align to TRBD2. Trimming removed 2 bases from V and 6 bases from J; junction bases left unmatched: 9. This CDR3 contains 16 residues. Germline lookup yields CDR1 KGHSH and CDR2 LQKENI.

In DNA form, the CDR3 reads TGCGCCAGCAGCCAAGATGACAGGTATAACACAGATACGCAGTATTTT. Translation gives CASSQDDRYNTDTQYF. The rearrangement joins TRBV4-1 to TRBJ2-3, with D perhaps matching TRBD1 (6 bases). The CDR3 sequence is 16 residues long. Germline values: CDR1 MGHRA, CDR2 YSYEKL. V lost 0 bases and J lost 2, with 12 bases in between.

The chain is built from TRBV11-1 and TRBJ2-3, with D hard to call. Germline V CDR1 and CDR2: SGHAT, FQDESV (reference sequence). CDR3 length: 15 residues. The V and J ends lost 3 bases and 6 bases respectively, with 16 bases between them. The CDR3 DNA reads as TGTGCCAGCAGCTTGCTAACAGTCCCCACCGATACGCAGTATTTT. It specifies CASSLLTVPTDTQYF. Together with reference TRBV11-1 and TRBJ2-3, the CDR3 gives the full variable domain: EAEVAQSPRYKITEKSQAVAFWCDPISGHATLYWYRQILGQGPELLVQFQDESVVDDSQLPKDRFSAERLKGVDSTLKIQPAELGDSAMYLCASSLLTVPTDTQYFGPGTRLTVL.

This chain's CDR3 is CATSSGVAGGLQETQYF. CDR3 bases: TGTGCCACCAGCAGCGGGGTAGCGGGGGGACTCCAAGAGACCCAGTACTTC. The chain has TRBV15 and TRBJ2-5, with 10 bases fitting TRBD2. CDR1 and CDR2 (germline): LNHNV, YYDKDF (reference sequence). The V and J ends lost 3 bases and 1 base, in that order; junction bases with no gene match: 8. CDR3 length: 17 residues.

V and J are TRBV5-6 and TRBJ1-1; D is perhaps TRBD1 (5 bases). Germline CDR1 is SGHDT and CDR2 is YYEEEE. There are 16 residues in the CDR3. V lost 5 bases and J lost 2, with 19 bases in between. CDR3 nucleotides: TGTGCCAGCAGGGCCGGGGGGGTCAGTTCCAACACTGAAGCTTTCTTT. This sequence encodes CASRAGGVSSNTEAFF.

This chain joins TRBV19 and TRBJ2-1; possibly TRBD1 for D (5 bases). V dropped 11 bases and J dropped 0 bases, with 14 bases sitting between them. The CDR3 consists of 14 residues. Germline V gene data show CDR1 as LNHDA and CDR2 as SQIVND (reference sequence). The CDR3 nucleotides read TGTGCCGAAGACAGAAGGGGCTCCTACAATGAGCAGTTCTTC. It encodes CAEDRRGSYNEQFF. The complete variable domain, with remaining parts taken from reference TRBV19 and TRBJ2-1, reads DGGITQSPKYLFRKEGQNVTLSCEQNLNHDAMYWYRQDPGQGLRLIYYSQIVNDFQKGDIAEGYSVSREKKESFPLTVTSAQKNPTAFYLCAEDRRGSYNEQFFGPGTRLTVL.

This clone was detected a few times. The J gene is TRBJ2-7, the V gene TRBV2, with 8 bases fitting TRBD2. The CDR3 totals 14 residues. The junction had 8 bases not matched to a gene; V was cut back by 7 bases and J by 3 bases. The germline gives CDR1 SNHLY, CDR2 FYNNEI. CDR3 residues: CASKVSGTNYEQYF. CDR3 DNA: TGTGCCAGCAAGGTTAGCGGGACAAACTACGAGCAGTACTTC.

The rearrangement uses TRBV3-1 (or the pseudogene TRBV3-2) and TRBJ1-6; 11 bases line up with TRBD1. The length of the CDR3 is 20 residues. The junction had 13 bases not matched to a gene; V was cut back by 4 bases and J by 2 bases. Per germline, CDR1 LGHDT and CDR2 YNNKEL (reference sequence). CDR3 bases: TGTGCCAGCAGCCCACACCCGGGACAGGGGGTAAGTACCTATAATTCACCCCTCCACTTT. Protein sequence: CASSPHPGQGVSTYNSPLHF.

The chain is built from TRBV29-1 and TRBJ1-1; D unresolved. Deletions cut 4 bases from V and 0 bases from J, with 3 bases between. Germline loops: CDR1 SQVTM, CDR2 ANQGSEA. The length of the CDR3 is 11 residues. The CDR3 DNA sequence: TGCAGCGTTGCTGTGAACACTGAAGCTTTCTTT. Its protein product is CSVAVNTEAFF.

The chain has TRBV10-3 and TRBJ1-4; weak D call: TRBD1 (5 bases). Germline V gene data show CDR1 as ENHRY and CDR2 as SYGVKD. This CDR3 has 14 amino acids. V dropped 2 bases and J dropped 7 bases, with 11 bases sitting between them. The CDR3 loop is CAISEAGFSEKLFF. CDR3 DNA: TGTGCCATCAGTGAGGCAGGGTTTAGTGAAAAACTGTTTTTT.

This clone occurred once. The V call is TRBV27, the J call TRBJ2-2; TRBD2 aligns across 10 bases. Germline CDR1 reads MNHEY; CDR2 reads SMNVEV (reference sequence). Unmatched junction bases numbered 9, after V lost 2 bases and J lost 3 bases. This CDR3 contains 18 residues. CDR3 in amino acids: CASSLASGTSVYTGELFF. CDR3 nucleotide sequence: TGTGCCAGCAGTTTAGCCTCCGGGACTAGCGTTTACACCGGGGAGCTGTTTTTT.

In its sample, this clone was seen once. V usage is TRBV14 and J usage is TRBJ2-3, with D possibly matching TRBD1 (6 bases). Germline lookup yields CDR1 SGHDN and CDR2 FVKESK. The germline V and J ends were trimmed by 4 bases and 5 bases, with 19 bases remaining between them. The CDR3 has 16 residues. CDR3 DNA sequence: TGTGCCAGCAGCCCCCCGGGACATATTAGGGGAGATACGCAGTATTTT. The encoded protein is CASSPPGHIRGDTQYF.

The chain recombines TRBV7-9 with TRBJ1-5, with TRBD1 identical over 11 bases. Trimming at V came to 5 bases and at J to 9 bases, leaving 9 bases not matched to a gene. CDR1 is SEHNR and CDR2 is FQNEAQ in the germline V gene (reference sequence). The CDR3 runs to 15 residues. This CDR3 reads CASSRGQGAFTPQHF. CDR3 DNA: TGTGCCAGCAGCCGAGGACAGGGGGCCTTCACGCCCCAGCATTTT.

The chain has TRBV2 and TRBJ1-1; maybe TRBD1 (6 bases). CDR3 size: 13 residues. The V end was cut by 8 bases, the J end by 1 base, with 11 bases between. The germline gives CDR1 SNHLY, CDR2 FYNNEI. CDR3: CASGQGSNTEAFF. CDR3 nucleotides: TGTGCCAGCGGGCAGGGGTCGAACACTGAAGCTTTCTTT.